This T cell receptor (beta chain) was sequenced during a study of blood T cells in healthy people across ages. The trim removed 4 bases at V and 4 bases at J, leaving 7 bases unmatched. CDR1 and CDR2 from the germline V gene are MNHNS and SASEGT. This CDR3 comprises 15 residues. Study-wide findings and caveats: The lack of PBMC sorting stopped any conclusive naive versus antigen-experienced comparison.

As regards this clonotype: What it binds is not known.

Primers used in a second PCR of about 7 to 12 cycles were a sample-barcoded 5' primer and a J-beta primer mix. One entry per CDR3 protein, called by TCRdb with MiXCR from the 5' RACE reads. The table includes nearly 1 million distinct CDR3 sequences, roughly half detected once. This chain links TRBV6-1 with TRBJ1-5; 7 bases line up with TRBD1. This receptor was obtained from a woman aged 55 to 70 in good health. Sequencing was done on a sample of blood. The CDR3 sequence is CASSVRQGENQPQHF. CDR3 sequence (DNA): TGTGCCAGCAGTGTCAGGCAGGGGGAAAATCAGCCCCAGCATTTT.